This is a list of T cell receptor beta chains from one sample in a study of T cell repertoires in cytomegalovirus infection. Their cognate antigens are unknown. TCRdb reprocessed the reads via MiXCR and lists one record per CDR3 protein. This sample has about 120,000 distinct CDR3 sequences, with over 9% found just once. The sequenced sample was PBMCs, sequenced either directly or after in vitro stimulation (not recorded which). These receptors were taken from a human donor in good health (CMV status not recorded). Some clones in this sample may be carry-over from other donors' samples. Both conserved end residues are part of each CDR3. A D gene is named only where the DNA matches it firmly. Part of the rows lack a size; the others show once, few, many or a class for expanded clones.

CDR3 length,J gene,V gene,clone size,D gene,CDR3 protein,CDR3 DNA
11,TRBJ2-3,TRBV7-9,many,.,CAGSTGDTQYF,TGTGCCGGATCTACGGGCGATACGCAGTATTTT
16,TRBJ1-4,TRBV19,many,.,CASSSIPGGRIEKLFF,TGTGCCAGTAGTAGCATCCCGGGCGGGCGGATTGAAAAACTGTTTTTT
15,TRBJ2-1,TRBV7-2,many,.,CASSFAPGARNEQFF,TGTGCCAGCAGCTTCGCCCCAGGGGCTCGCAATGAGCAGTTCTTC
16,TRBJ2-7,TRBV4-1,.,TRBD1,CASSQPGTGGFYEQYF,TGCGCCAGCAGCCAACCAGGGACAGGGGGTTTCTACGAGCAGTACTTC
15,TRBJ2-7,TRBV7-2,many,TRBD2,CASSQTPLAGVEQYF,TGTGCCAGCAGCCAGACTCCTCTAGCGGGAGTCGAGCAGTACTTC
18,TRBJ2-1,TRBV2,many,TRBD2,CASRPGLAGAPSYNEQFF,TGTGCCAGCAGACCGGGACTAGCGGGAGCGCCCTCCTACAATGAGCAGTTCTTC
13,TRBJ1-4,TRBV14,.,.,CASSQDWGRKLFF,TGTGCCAGCAGCCAAGATTGGGGGCGAAAACTGTTTTTT
16,TRBJ2-5,TRBV3-1,.,.,CASSQDDAGPQETQYF,TGTGCCAGCAGCCAAGATGATGCGGGACCCCAAGAGACCCAGTACTTC
18,TRBJ2-3,TRBV4-1,many,TRBD2,CASRAQERVAGDTDTQYF,TGCGCCAGCAGGGCCCAAGAAAGGGTAGCGGGAGATACAGATACGCAGTATTTT
18,TRBJ2-1,TRBV7-8,many,.,CASSLAPGVAVLGNEQFF,TGTGCCAGCAGCTTAGCGCCGGGGGTAGCGGTCTTAGGCAATGAGCAGTTCTTC
14,TRBJ2-3,TRBV19,many,.,CASSIVGRADTQYF,TGTGCCAGTAGTATAGTCGGCCGAGCAGATACGCAGTATTTT
15,TRBJ2-4,TRBV4-1,few,.,CASSQVPGQTNIQYF,TGTGCCAGCAGCCAAGTTCCAGGGCAAACAAACATTCAGTACTTC
22,TRBJ2-1,TRBV6-4,many,TRBD2,CASSDSSSMTSGRARSYNEQFF,TGTGCCAGCAGTGACTCGTCCAGTATGACTAGCGGGAGGGCCAGGTCCTACAATGAGCAGTTCTTC
14,TRBJ1-2,TRBV7-9,.,.,CASSIWDVNYGYTF,TGTGCCAGCAGCATATGGGACGTTAACTATGGCTACACCTTC
16,TRBJ1-5,TRBV15,medium-sized,TRBD1,CATSNGQENSNQPQHF,TGTGCCACCAGCAACGGACAGGAAAATAGCAATCAGCCCCAGCATTTT
14,TRBJ2-3,TRBV2,.,.,CASSDRGVTDTQYF,TGTGCCAGCAGTGACAGGGGGGTAACAGATACGCAGTATTTT